Each of the 26 T cell receptor beta chains below was sequenced from the same sample in a study of T-cell memory formation after mild COVID-19. One entry per CDR3 protein, called by TCRdb with MiXCR from the 5' RACE reads. The sample yields approximately 580,000 distinct CDR3 sequences, roughly 21% seen once. The sequenced sample consisted of PBMCs or a T cell subset sorted from them (not recorded which). Receptor source: an adult woman who had mild COVID-19 (a few samples of this study predate the infection). Cell type and time point are not known.

This clonotype was recorded a few times. This chain joins TRBV20-1 and TRBJ2-3, with D perhaps matching TRBD1 or TRBD2 (5 bases each). This CDR3 has 12 amino acids. Germline V gene data show CDR1 as DFQATT and CDR2 as SNEGSKA (reference sequence). The CDR3 here is CSSRGDADTQYF. The CDR3 DNA reads as TGCAGCTCACGAGGGGACGCAGATACGCAGTATTTT.

This chain links TRBV12-3 or TRBV12-4 with TRBJ2-5, with D possibly TRBD2 on 7 matching bases. Trimming removed 3 bases at V and 5 bases at J, with 13 bases between. This CDR3 is 14 amino acids long. The chain's CDR3 is CASSFAGARETQYF. CDR3 in DNA: TGTGCCAGCAGTTTTGCGGGGGCCCGGGAGACCCAGTACTTC.

This clonotype was recorded a few times. V usage is TRBV5-6 and J usage is TRBJ2-7; no clear D. The CDR3 is 13 amino acids. The germline CDR1 and CDR2 sequences are SGHDT and YYEEEE. V was cut by 2 bases and J by 4 bases, with 10 bases left in between. CDR3 protein: CASSLSAEYEQYF. The CDR3 DNA is TGTGCCAGCAGCTTATCAGCCGAGTACGAGCAGTACTTC.

The gene calls are TRBV7-9 and TRBJ2-1; 16 nucleotides line up with TRBD2. The V gene end was trimmed by 5 bases and the J gene end by 0 bases; junction bases not matched to a gene: 10. There are 20 residues in the CDR3. Germline lookup yields CDR1 SEHNR and CDR2 FQNEAQ (reference sequence). DNA of the CDR3: TGTGCCAGCAGCCTACGACCGGGACTAGCGGGGGGGAGCTCCTACAATGAGCAGTTCTTC. This gives the protein CASSLRPGLAGGSSYNEQFF.

The chain couples TRBV5-6 to TRBJ1-1; 7 bases line up with TRBD1. Per the germline V gene, CDR1 is SGHDT and CDR2 is YYEEEE. The CDR3 length is 14 residues. V trimming: 5 bases; J trimming: 1 base; junction bases outside the gene matches: 5. The CDR3 region is CASREGASNTEAFF. The CDR3 DNA is TGTGCCAGCAGGGAGGGGGCCTCGAACACTGAAGCTTTCTTT.

This clonotype has a handful of counts. This rearrangement joins TRBV11-2 to TRBJ2-7, with no clear D. V shed 0 bases and J shed 6 bases, with 6 bases lying between them. This CDR3 is built from 12 residues. Germline values: CDR1 SGHAT, CDR2 FQNNGV. The CDR3 region is CASSLDVGEQYF. For the CDR3, the DNA is TGTGCCAGCAGCTTAGATGTCGGCGAGCAGTACTTC.

The genes are TRBV4-1 and TRBJ2-3, with 9 bases fitting TRBD1. V lost 5 bases to trimming and J lost 5 bases; unmatched junction nucleotides: 2. The germline gives CDR1 MGHRA, CDR2 YSYEKL. The CDR3 extends over 13 amino acids. The CDR3 region is CASSRTGVDTQYF. The CDR3 coding sequence is TGCGCCAGCAGCAGGACAGGGGTAGATACGCAGTATTTT.

This clonotype has a handful of counts. The rearrangement links TRBV4-2 to TRBJ2-5, with D possibly TRBD1 on 6 matching bases. From germline, CDR1 is LGHNA and CDR2 YNFKEQ. This CDR3 spans 15 amino acids. V lost 0 bases to trimming and J lost 2 bases, with 10 bases between them. The DNA for the CDR3 is TGTGCCAGCAGCCAAGACGGGACATTACAAGAGACCCAGTACTTC. Its translation: CASSQDGTLQETQYF.

The chain combines TRBV12-3 or TRBV12-4 with TRBJ2-3; 7 nucleotides agree with TRBD2. The CDR3 has 16 residues. V was pared by 6 bases and J by 1 base, with 10 bases of the junction left unmatched. CDR3 sequence: CASSPSLGGGTDTQYF. In DNA, the CDR3 is TGTGCCAGCAGCCCGTCTCTGGGGGGGGGCACAGATACGCAGTATTTT.

This chain's CDR3 is CASSLSGGWDEQFF. The CDR3 DNA reads TGTGCCAGCAGCTTAAGCGGGGGCTGGGATGAGCAGTTCTTC. The V gene is TRBV7-9, the J gene TRBJ2-1; 8 bases line up with TRBD2. Germline lookup yields CDR1 SEHNR and CDR2 FQNEAQ (reference sequence). The J segment lost 8 bases and the V segment lost 2 bases, leaving 5 bases of the junction unmatched. The CDR3 length is 14 residues.

This clonotype was picked up a small number of times. DNA of the CDR3: TGCGCCAGCAGCCAAGACTCGGGCGGAGATACGCAGTATTTT. Translation: CASSQDSGGDTQYF. The gene calls are TRBV4-3 and TRBJ2-3; D is undetermined. CDR1 and CDR2 (germline): LGHNA, YSLEER. The CDR3 sequence is 14 residues long. The V and J ends lost 0 bases and 5 bases respectively, with 9 bases between them.

This clonotype appeared a single time. Its ends do not fully match the called genes, so a read error is possible. The V gene is TRBV7-3, the J gene TRBJ2-1; D possibly corresponds to TRBD1 (5 bases). CDR3 size: 16 residues. Germline CDR1 is SGHTA and CDR2 is FQGTGA. As DNA, the CDR3 is TGTGCCAGCAGCCTCACGGCTGCGACAGTAAACAATGAGCAGCTCTTC. Translation gives CASSLTAATVNNEQLF.

The chain couples TRBV9 to TRBJ2-7; unclear D gene. Germline CDR1 SGDLS, CDR2 YYNGEE. CDR3 length: 14 residues. The V end was cut by 0 bases, the J end by 3 bases, with 10 bases between. The CDR3 DNA reads as TGTGCCAGCAGCGTAGCGTCCACTATCTACGAGCAGTACTTC. It translates to CASSVASTIYEQYF. Filled out from reference TRBV9 and TRBJ2-7, the complete variable domain reads DSGVTQTPKHLITATGQRVTLRCSPRSGDLSVYWYQQSLDQGLQFLIQYYNGEERAKGNILERFSAQQFPDLHSELNLSSLELGDSALYFCASSVASTIYEQYFGPGTRLTVT.

The chain links TRBV5-1 to TRBJ2-1, with 9 nucleotides matching TRBD1. Germline values: CDR1 SGHRS, CDR2 YFSETQ. The trim removed 2 bases at V and 6 bases at J, leaving 12 bases unmatched. The CDR3 consists of 17 residues. CDR3: CASSLYYRDRVGNEQFF. The CDR3 bases are TGCGCCAGCAGCTTATACTACCGGGACAGGGTAGGCAATGAGCAGTTCTTC. Looking up the rest from reference TRBV5-1 and TRBJ2-1 gives the full variable domain: KAGVTQTPRYLIKTRGQQVTLSCSPISGHRSVSWYQQTPGQGLQFLFEYFSETQRNKGNFPGRFSGRQFSNSRSEMNVSTLELGDSALYLCASSLYYRDRVGNEQFFGPGTRLTVL.

CDR3 bases: TGTGCCAGCACGGGGACAGGGCGGACTGAAGCTTTCTTT. It yields the protein CASTGTGRTEAFF. V gene TRBV7-9 combines with J gene TRBJ1-1; TRBD1 matches 9 bases. V gave up 7 bases and J gave up 5 bases; unmatched junction bases: 5. The CDR3 contains 13 residues. Germline V CDR1 and CDR2: SEHNR, FQNEAQ (reference sequence).

This clonotype came up a few times. The chain couples TRBV24-1 to TRBJ2-2, with 10 bases aligning to TRBD1. V shed 4 bases, J shed 7 bases, and the junction held 8 bases outside the gene matches. CDR1 is KGHDR and CDR2 is SFDVKD in the germline V gene. CDR3 length: 16 residues. CDR3 coding DNA: TGTGCCACCAGTGACTCCCGACAGGGGGCGAGCGGGGAGCTGTTTTTT. Translating it yields CATSDSRQGASGELFF.

The chain uses TRBV5-1 and TRBJ2-7; 8 bases line up with TRBD2. The ends lost 4 bases at V and 0 bases at J; junction bases unmatched: 6. From germline, CDR1 is SGHRS and CDR2 YFSETQ. This CDR3 is built from 15 residues. CDR3 sequence (DNA): TGCGCCAGCAGCCGCGCGGGGGGCGCCTCCTACGAGCAGTACTTC. Protein product: CASSRAGGASYEQYF.

The chain employs TRBV12-3 or TRBV12-4 and TRBJ2-1, with D perhaps matching TRBD2 (6 bases). The CDR3 loop spans 13 amino acids. Between the trimmed V and J ends, which lost 7 bases and 7 bases, there was a span of 14 bases. The CDR3 region is CASTLPGGNEQFF. The CDR3 coding sequence is TGTGCCAGCACCCTACCCGGGGGTAATGAGCAGTTCTTC.

V is TRBV20-1 and J is TRBJ1-1, with 8 bases matching TRBD1. Per germline, CDR1 DFQATT and CDR2 SNEGSKA (reference sequence). This CDR3 is 13 amino acids long. V shed 3 bases and J 5 bases; nucleotides not matched to a gene: 5. The DNA of the CDR3 is TGCAGTGCTAGCAGGGGGCGCGGGACTGAAGCTTTCTTT. This gives the protein CSASRGRGTEAFF.

In this sample, this clonotype turned up once. The J gene is TRBJ2-1, the V gene TRBV20-1, with 8 bases fitting TRBD2. Germline lookup yields CDR1 DFQATT and CDR2 SNEGSKA (reference sequence). The CDR3 loop spans 16 amino acids. With V trimmed by 0 bases and J by 9 bases, 13 bases remained unmatched. CDR3 DNA: TGCAGTGCTAGAGACCCCGGGAGGGCCGATATCAGTGAGCAGTTCTTC. Protein product: CSARDPGRADISEQFF.

This clonotype has more than one count but fewer than ten. The chain uses TRBV7-9 and TRBJ1-1; 7 bases fit TRBD1. The CDR3 contains 14 residues. Trimming took 7 bases from V and 4 from J; bases not matched to a gene: 9. Germline lookup yields CDR1 SEHNR and CDR2 FQNEAQ (reference sequence). CDR3 loop: CASTTSTGTTEAFF. CDR3 DNA: TGTGCCAGCACCACCTCGACAGGGACCACTGAAGCTTTCTTT.

This clonotype was seen more than once but under ten times. The rearrangement joins TRBV5-1 to TRBJ2-1; 12 positions agree with TRBD2. V lost 5 bases and J lost 9; bases outside the gene matches: 3. Germline V gene data show CDR1 as SGHRS and CDR2 as YFSETQ. This CDR3 spans 13 amino acids. CDR3 residues: CASRPSGRGEQFF. CDR3 nucleotides: TGCGCCAGCAGACCTAGCGGGAGGGGTGAGCAGTTCTTC. Based on the CDR3 plus reference TRBV5-1 and TRBJ2-1, the full variable domain is KAGVTQTPRYLIKTRGQQVTLSCSPISGHRSVSWYQQTPGQGLQFLFEYFSETQRNKGNFPGRFSGRQFSNSRSEMNVSTLELGDSALYLCASRPSGRGEQFFGPGTRLTVL.

This clonotype was picked up many times. The rearrangement uses TRBV25-1 and TRBJ2-2; tentatively, D is TRBD2 (6 bases). With 8 bases removed from V and 0 bases from J, the gap between germline ends came to 10 bases. CDR1 MGHDK and CDR2 SYGVNS come from the germline V gene. The CDR3 runs to 14 residues. In DNA, the CDR3 is TGTGCCAGCTCATGGGGGGCGAACACCGGGGAGCTGTTTTTT. Amino acids: CASSWGANTGELFF.

V and J are TRBV7-2 and TRBJ2-3, with a tentative D call TRBD2 (5 bases). Germline CDR1 SGHTA, CDR2 FQGNSA. The CDR3 totals 15 residues. V was shortened by 2 bases and J by 2 bases, with 11 bases between the two germline ends. Here the CDR3 DNA reads TGTGCCAGCAGCTTACTAGCCCAAGCCACAGATACGCAGTATTTT. Protein sequence: CASSLLAQATDTQYF.

This clonotype was observed a handful of times. The chain carries TRBV2 and TRBJ1-6; perhaps TRBD1 as D (5 bases). V shed 3 bases and J shed 6 bases, with 12 bases lying between them. The CDR3 sequence is 15 residues long. Germline assignment: CDR1 SNHLY and CDR2 FYNNEI. The CDR3 loop is CASSEALGGNSPLHF. The CDR3 coding sequence is TGTGCCAGCAGTGAGGCCTTGGGGGGTAATTCACCCCTCCACTTT.

The genes are TRBV7-9 and TRBJ1-2; 8 bases align to TRBD1. CDR3 length: 13 residues. The germline V gene encodes CDR1 SEHNR and CDR2 FQNEAQ (reference sequence). V shed 4 bases and J 8 bases; nucleotides not matched to a gene: 6. CDR3 DNA sequence: TGTGCCAGCAGCTACTTAGACAGGGGAGGCTACACCTTC. The encoded protein is CASSYLDRGGYTF.